These 28 T cell receptor beta chains originate from one sample sequenced in a study of blood T cell repertoires in COVID-19. Repertoires were generated with immunoSEQ multiplex PCR, while TCRdb's copy carries only in-frame clones and drops some. In the table there are about 440,000 clones, roughly 90% of which are singletons. The sample taken for sequencing was peripheral blood. These receptor sequences come from a woman in her 30s with acute or convalescent COVID-19.

This chain uses TRBV27 with TRBJ1-2; D call uncertain. Looked up from germline, CDR1 is MNHEY and CDR2 is SMNVEV (reference sequence). The CDR3 contains 13 residues. With 2 bases removed from V and 4 bases from J, the gap between germline ends came to 8 bases. The CDR3 nucleotides read TGTGCCAGCAGTTTACCCAGTGGCTATGGCTACACCTTC. Amino acids: CASSLPSGYGYTF.

The V and J genes are TRBV11-2 and TRBJ2-3; 8 bases line up with TRBD1. J was trimmed by 2 bases and V by 5 bases; bases with no gene match: 6. The CDR3 is 15 amino acids. Germline V gives CDR1 SGHAT, CDR2 FQNNGV. The CDR3: CASSVGTGDTDTQYF. Here the CDR3 DNA reads TGTGCCAGCAGCGTCGGGACAGGAGACACAGATACGCAGTATTTT.

The chain couples TRBV5-8 to TRBJ1-5; D is unresolved. The CDR3 runs 16 residues. Germline V gives CDR1 SGHTS, CDR2 YDEGEE. Trimming removed 0 bases from V and 9 bases from J, with 19 bases in between. CDR3 bases: TGTGCCAGCAGCTTGGTCGGACGGCCCGGGAGTTGGCCCCAGCATTTT. This sequence encodes CASSLVGRPGSWPQHF.

This clone was seen once. The chain uses TRBV7-2 and TRBJ1-2, with 9 bases identical to TRBD1. The V gene's germline CDR1 is SGHTA and CDR2 FQGNSA. The CDR3 loop spans 14 amino acids. Trimming cost V 3 bases and J 5 bases; bases outside gene matches: 4. The CDR3 nucleotides are TGTGCCAGCAGCTTCGACAGGGGGAATTATGGCTACACCTTC. Its translation: CASSFDRGNYGYTF.

This clone appeared once. J is TRBJ2-2 and V is TRBV5-1, with D tentatively TRBD2 (5 bases). Germline values: CDR1 SGHRS, CDR2 YFSETQ. V shed 0 bases and J shed 8 bases, with 8 bases lying between them. The CDR3 covers 13 residues. CDR3 bases: TGCGCCAGCAGCTTGGCCTGGGAGGGGGAGCTGTTTTTT. This codes for CASSLAWEGELFF.

The chain uses TRBV11-2 and TRBJ1-4; possible D gene TRBD1, 5 bases. This CDR3 comprises 16 residues. Deletions cut 0 bases from V and 8 bases from J, with 16 bases between. Looked up from germline, CDR1 is SGHAT and CDR2 is FQNNGV. DNA of the CDR3: TGTGCCAGCAGCTTAGATAGGGGCTCAAGGAAAGAAAAACTGTTTTTT. The encoded protein is CASSLDRGSRKEKLFF.

The V gene is TRBV11-2, the J gene TRBJ1-3, with D possibly matching TRBD1 (5 bases). The CDR3 is 15 amino acids. Germline values: CDR1 SGHAT, CDR2 FQNNGV. Deletions cut 2 bases from V and 0 bases from J, with 8 bases between. The CDR3, as DNA: TGTGCCAGCAGCTTAACAGGCCACTCTGGAAACACCATATATTTT. It specifies CASSLTGHSGNTIYF.

V usage is TRBV14 and J usage is TRBJ1-4; no definite D call. The CDR3 contains 15 residues. Germline CDR1 and CDR2: SGHDN and FVKESK. The germline V and J ends were trimmed by 1 base and 8 bases, with 14 bases remaining between them. In nucleotides, the CDR3 is TGTGCCAGCAGCCAAGCTCTAGGTTTTCGGGAAAAACTGTTTTTT. Protein product: CASSQALGFREKLFF.

This clone was seen a handful of times. The chain is built from TRBV27 and TRBJ1-6; 7 bases fit TRBD1. The CDR3 sequence is 15 residues long. V lost 5 bases and J lost 7; bases outside the gene matches: 8. CDR1 is MNHEY, CDR2 SMNVEV, per germline (reference sequence). The CDR3 sequence: CASSPDRLGNSPLHF. The CDR3, as DNA: TGTGCCAGCAGTCCGGACAGGCTCGGGAATTCACCCCTCCACTTT.

The chain recombines TRBV5-5 with TRBJ1-1; D perhaps matches TRBD1 (5 bases). Germline values: CDR1 SGHKS, CDR2 YYEKEE (reference sequence). CDR3 length: 14 residues. V lost 0 bases, J lost 1 base, and 7 bases lay in between. The CDR3 reads CASSLGQKNTEAFF. CDR3 DNA sequence: TGTGCCAGCAGCTTGGGACAGAAGAACACTGAAGCTTTCTTT.

This rearrangement joins TRBV9 to TRBJ1-2; no definite D call. The CDR3 extends over 12 amino acids. The V end lost 6 bases, the J end lost 0 bases, and 6 bases lay between the germline ends. CDR1 SGDLS and CDR2 YYNGEE come from the germline V gene. The chain's CDR3 is CASTDTNYGYTF. In nucleotides, the CDR3 is TGTGCCAGCACCGACACTAACTATGGCTACACCTTC. The entire variable domain, with the rest obtained from reference TRBV9 and TRBJ1-2, is as follows: DSGVTQTPKHLITATGQRVTLRCSPRSGDLSVYWYQQSLDQGLQFLIQYYNGEERAKGNILERFSAQQFPDLHSELNLSSLELGDSALYFCASTDTNYGYTFGSGTRLTVV.

V is TRBV7-9 and J is TRBJ2-2, with 8 positions matching TRBD1. Germline V gives CDR1 SEHNR, CDR2 FQNEAQ (reference sequence). V was pared by 4 bases and J by 7 bases, with 11 bases of the junction left unmatched. The CDR3 is 16 residues long. The CDR3 region has the DNA TGTGCCAGCAGCTCAACGGACAGGGAGCGGGTCGGGGAGCTGTTTTTT. Translated, it gives CASSSTDRERVGELFF.

This clone appeared a few times. CDR3 in amino acids: CASSIAAGGWYEQYF. CDR3 DNA sequence: TGTGCCAGTAGTATAGCTGCTGGAGGGTGGTACGAGCAGTACTTC. The rearrangement joins TRBV19 to TRBJ2-7, with TRBD2 as a possible D gene (6 bases). V lost 1 base to trimming and J lost 4 bases, with 14 bases between them. Looked up from germline, CDR1 is LNHDA and CDR2 is SQIVND (reference sequence). The CDR3 consists of 15 residues.

The chain combines TRBV28 with TRBJ1-2, with 9 bases that match TRBD1. Losses at the gene ends were 5 bases for V and 0 bases for J; bases not matched to a gene: 4. This CDR3 is 15 amino acids long. Germline assignment: CDR1 MDHEN and CDR2 SYDVKM. The CDR3 bases are TGTGCCAGCAGTACCCGGGACAGGGCTAACTATGGCTACACCTTC. Translation gives CASSTRDRANYGYTF.

A note on this clone: Other nucleotide sequences in the sample specify the same CDR3. The J gene is TRBJ1-4, the V gene TRBV5-1; no definite D call. V was clipped by 0 bases and J by 0 bases, with 3 bases between them. CDR1 and CDR2 (germline): SGHRS, YFSETQ. The CDR3 has 14 residues. The CDR3 sequence is CASSLDTTNEKLFF. DNA for the CDR3: TGCGCCAGCAGCTTGGACACAACTAATGAAAAACTGTTTTTT.

There are a few counts of this clone. At one end the junction does not follow the germline gene, possibly because of a read error. This chain uses TRBV6-1 with TRBJ2-5; 8 bases are shared with TRBD2. Germline CDR1 MNHNS, CDR2 SASEGT. This CDR3 contains 13 residues. The CDR3 spells CASNERGGETQYF. The DNA for the CDR3 is TGTGCCAGCAATGAACGGGGGGGTGAGACCCAGTACTTC.

The genes are TRBV7-8 and TRBJ1-6; D gene uncertain. The germline gives CDR1 SGHVS, CDR2 FQNEAQ. The V end was cut by 0 bases, the J end by 7 bases, with 16 bases between. The CDR3 is made up of 17 amino acids. The CDR3 DNA sequence: TGTGCCAGCAGCTTAGCCGGGAGTTGGGTAGGCAATTCACCCCTCCACTTT. It is translated as CASSLAGSWVGNSPLHF.

This clone appeared once. The chain is built from TRBV12-3 or TRBV12-4 and TRBJ1-2; 7 bases match TRBD1. J was trimmed by 0 bases and V by 10 bases; bases with no gene match: 5. The CDR3 has 13 amino acids. Here the CDR3 reads CATKTGANYGYTF. CDR3 DNA sequence: TGTGCCACGAAAACAGGGGCTAACTATGGCTACACCTTC.

The CDR3 is CASSPGETGLNQPQHF. DNA for the CDR3: TGTGCCAGCAGCCCTGGTGAGACAGGGCTCAATCAGCCCCAGCATTTT. This rearrangement joins TRBV11-2 to TRBJ1-5; 7 bases align to TRBD1. The CDR3 runs 16 residues. Per germline, CDR1 SGHAT and CDR2 FQNNGV. V shed 5 bases and J 3 bases; nucleotides not matched to a gene: 10.

The genes are TRBV6-5 and TRBJ1-1; 8 bases are a match to TRBD1. Germline V gives CDR1 MNHEY, CDR2 SVGAGI. J lost 0 bases, V lost 7 bases, and 1 base had no gene match. This CDR3 comprises 13 residues. The CDR3 spells CASTGGMNTEAFF. Written as DNA, the CDR3 is TGTGCCAGCACAGGGGGCATGAACACTGAAGCTTTCTTT.

The chain employs TRBV7-3 and TRBJ2-1; 8 positions match TRBD2. This CDR3 region has 15 residues. The germline V gene has CDR1 SGHTA and CDR2 FQGTGA. V was clipped by 3 bases and J by 3 bases; unmatched bases: 4. CDR3 residues: CASSFSGTSYNEQFF. The CDR3 DNA reads TGTGCCAGCAGCTTCTCCGGGACTAGCTACAATGAGCAGTTCTTC.

The chain links TRBV1 to TRBJ1-2. TRBV1 is termed a pseudogene. This CDR3 comprises 15 residues. The CDR3 DNA sequence: TGCACCAGCAGCCCCGGCGGCTGGGTAGGCTATGGCTACACCTTC. It codes for CTSSPGGWVGYGYTF.

The chain recombines TRBV12-2 with TRBJ2-5; the D call of TRBD2 is as the table states it, not checked on the DNA. TRBV12-2 is given as a pseudogene. The CDR3 length is 23 residues. The CDR3 region is CASRLAPGSKPGLAGRGDETQYF. Written as DNA, the CDR3 is TGTGCAAGTCGCTTAGCGCCGGGCTCTAAACCGGGACTAGCGGGGAGAGGAGATGAGACCCAGTACTTC.

V gene TRBV10-1 combines with J gene TRBJ1-1; D remains unclear. V was shortened by 3 bases and J by 1 base, with 9 bases between the two germline ends. The CDR3 has 14 residues. The germline CDR1 and CDR2 sequences are WNHNN and SYGVQD (reference sequence). CDR3 protein: CASSDTAGNTEAFF. The CDR3, as DNA: TGCGCCAGCAGTGACACAGCGGGGAACACTGAAGCTTTCTTT.

This clone came up a few times. This chain links TRBV4-1 with TRBJ2-7, with TRBD1 matching over 7 bases. This CDR3 is 15 amino acids long. Germline V CDR1 and CDR2: MGHRA, YSYEKL. Trimming at V came to 2 bases and at J to 3 bases, leaving 7 bases not matched to a gene. The CDR3 reads CASSQPRDSLYEQYF. CDR3 DNA sequence: TGCGCCAGCAGCCAACCCCGGGACAGCCTCTACGAGCAGTACTTC.

V usage is TRBV5-5 and J usage is TRBJ1-5, with D unclear. The germline V and J ends were trimmed by 0 bases and 4 bases, with 8 bases remaining between them. This CDR3 spans 14 amino acids. Germline loops: CDR1 SGHKS, CDR2 YYEKEE (reference sequence). CDR3: CASSLGAGNQPQHF. CDR3 bases: TGTGCCAGCAGCTTGGGGGCTGGAAATCAGCCCCAGCATTTT.

The sample holds a few counts of this clone. This rearrangement joins TRBV5-6 to TRBJ1-2; D remains unclear. CDR1 and CDR2 (germline): SGHDT, YYEEEE. Trimming pared 3 bases from V and 4 bases from J, leaving 13 bases between. This CDR3 region has 14 residues. CDR3 sequence reads: CASSYTGSPYGYTF. The CDR3 nucleotides are TGTGCCAGCAGCTATACCGGGAGCCCCTATGGCTACACCTTC.

V is TRBV6-5 and J is TRBJ2-6; the D gene is possibly TRBD2 (5 bases). V was clipped by 0 bases and J by 2 bases, with 8 bases between them. This CDR3 spans 16 amino acids. The V gene's germline CDR1 is MNHEY and CDR2 SVGAGI. The CDR3 DNA is TGTGCCAGCAGTTACTCAGCCGGGGCTGGGGCCAACGTCCTGACTTTC. This gives the protein CASSYSAGAGANVLTF.